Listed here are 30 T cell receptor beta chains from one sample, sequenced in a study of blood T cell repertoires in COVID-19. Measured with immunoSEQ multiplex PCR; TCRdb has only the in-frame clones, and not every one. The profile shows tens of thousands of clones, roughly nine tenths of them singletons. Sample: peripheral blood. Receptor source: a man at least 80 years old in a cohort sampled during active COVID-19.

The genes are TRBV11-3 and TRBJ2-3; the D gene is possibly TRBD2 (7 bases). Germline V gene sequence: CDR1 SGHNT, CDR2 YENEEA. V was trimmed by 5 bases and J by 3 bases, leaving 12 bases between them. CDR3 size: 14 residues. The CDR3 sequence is CASSGGAVTDTQYF. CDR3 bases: TGTGCCAGCAGCGGGGGGGCCGTGACAGATACGCAGTATTTT.

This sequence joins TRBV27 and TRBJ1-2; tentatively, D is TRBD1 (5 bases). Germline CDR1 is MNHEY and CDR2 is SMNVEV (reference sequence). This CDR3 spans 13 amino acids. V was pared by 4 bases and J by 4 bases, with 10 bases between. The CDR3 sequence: CASSSRESYGYTF. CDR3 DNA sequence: TGTGCCAGCAGTTCCAGGGAATCCTATGGCTACACCTTC.

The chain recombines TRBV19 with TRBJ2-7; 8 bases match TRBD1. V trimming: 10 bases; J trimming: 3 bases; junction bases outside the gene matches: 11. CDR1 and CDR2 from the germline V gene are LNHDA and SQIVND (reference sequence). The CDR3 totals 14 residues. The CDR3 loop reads CATTDRAVGYEQYF. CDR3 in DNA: TGTGCCACAACGGACAGGGCCGTAGGCTACGAGCAGTACTTC.

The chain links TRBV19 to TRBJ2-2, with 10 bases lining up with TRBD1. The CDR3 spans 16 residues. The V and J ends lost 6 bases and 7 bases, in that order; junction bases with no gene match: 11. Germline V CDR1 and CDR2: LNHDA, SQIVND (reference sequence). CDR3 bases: TGTGCCAGTAGCCGAAAAGGGACAGGGGCGGTCGGGGAGCTGTTTTTT. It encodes CASSRKGTGAVGELFF.

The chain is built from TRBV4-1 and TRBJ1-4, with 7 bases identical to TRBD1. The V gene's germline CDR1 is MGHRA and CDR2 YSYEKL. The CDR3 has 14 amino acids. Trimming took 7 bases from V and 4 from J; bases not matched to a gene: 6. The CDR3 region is CASKGAGDNEKLFF. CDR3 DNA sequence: TGCGCCAGCAAGGGGGCAGGCGATAATGAAAAACTGTTTTTT.

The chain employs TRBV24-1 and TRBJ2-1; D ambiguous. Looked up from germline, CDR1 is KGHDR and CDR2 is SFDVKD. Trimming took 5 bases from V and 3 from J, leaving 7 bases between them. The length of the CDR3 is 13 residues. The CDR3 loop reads CATSATRYNEQFF. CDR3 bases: TGTGCCACCAGTGCTACCCGCTACAATGAGCAGTTCTTC.

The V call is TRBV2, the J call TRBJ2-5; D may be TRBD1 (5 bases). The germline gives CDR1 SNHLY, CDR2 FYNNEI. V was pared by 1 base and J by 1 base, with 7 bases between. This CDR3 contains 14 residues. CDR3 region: CASSEVGAQETQYF. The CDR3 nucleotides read TGTGCCAGCAGTGAAGTTGGGGCCCAAGAGACCCAGTACTTC. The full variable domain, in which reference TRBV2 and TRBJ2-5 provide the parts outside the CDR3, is EPEVTQTPSHQVTQMGQEVILRCVPISNHLYFYWYRQILGQKVEFLVSFYNNEISEKSEIFDDQFSVERPDGSNFTLKIRSTKLEDSAMYFCASSEVGAQETQYFGPGTRLLVL.

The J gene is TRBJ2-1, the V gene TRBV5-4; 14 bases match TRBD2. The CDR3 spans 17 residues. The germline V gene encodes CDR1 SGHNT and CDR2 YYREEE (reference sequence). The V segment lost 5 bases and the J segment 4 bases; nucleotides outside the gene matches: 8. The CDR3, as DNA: TGTGCCAGCAGGTCGGGACTAGCGGGGGTGTCTTACAATGAGCAGTTCTTC. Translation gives CASRSGLAGVSYNEQFF. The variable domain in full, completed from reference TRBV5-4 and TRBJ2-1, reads ETGVTQSPTHLIKTRGQQVTLRCSSQSGHNTVSWYQQALGQGPQFIFQYYREEENGRGNFPPRFSGLQFPNYSSELNVNALELDDSALYLCASRSGLAGVSYNEQFFGPGTRLTVL.

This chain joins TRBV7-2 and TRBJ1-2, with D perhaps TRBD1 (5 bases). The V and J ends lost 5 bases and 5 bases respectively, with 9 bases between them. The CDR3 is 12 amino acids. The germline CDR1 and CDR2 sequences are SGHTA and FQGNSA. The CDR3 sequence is CASSPTAYGYTF. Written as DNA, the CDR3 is TGTGCCAGCAGCCCGACAGCTTATGGCTACACCTTC. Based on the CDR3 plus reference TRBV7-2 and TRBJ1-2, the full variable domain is GAGVSQSPSNKVTEKGKDVELRCDPISGHTALYWYRQSLGQGLEFLIYFQGNSAPDKSGLPSDRFSAERTGGSVSTLTIQRTQQEDSAVYLCASSPTAYGYTFGSGTRLTVV.

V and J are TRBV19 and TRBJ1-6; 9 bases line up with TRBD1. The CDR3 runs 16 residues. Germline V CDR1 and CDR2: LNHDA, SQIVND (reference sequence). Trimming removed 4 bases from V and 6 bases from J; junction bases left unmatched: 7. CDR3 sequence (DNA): TGTGCCAGTAGTACCAAAAGGACAGGGGTTAATTCACCCCTCCACTTT. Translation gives CASSTKRTGVNSPLHF.

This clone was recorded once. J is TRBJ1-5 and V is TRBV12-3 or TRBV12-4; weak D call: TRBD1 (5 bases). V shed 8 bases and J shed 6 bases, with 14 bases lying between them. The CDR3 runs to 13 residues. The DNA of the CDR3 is TGTGCCAGCCAAAGGGGCAGGGTTCAGCCCCAGCATTTT. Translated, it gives CASQRGRVQPQHF.

The CDR3 DNA follows: TGCGCCAGCAGCCCTGACCCATTTGGGACAGACTACGAGCAGTACGTC. This gives the protein CASSPDPFGTDYEQYV. The chain couples TRBV23-1 to TRBJ2-7; 7 bases map to TRBD1. TRBV23-1 is recorded as an ORF, its role being uncertain. The CDR3 extends over 16 amino acids. V shed 6 bases, J shed 3 bases, and the junction held 14 bases outside the gene matches.

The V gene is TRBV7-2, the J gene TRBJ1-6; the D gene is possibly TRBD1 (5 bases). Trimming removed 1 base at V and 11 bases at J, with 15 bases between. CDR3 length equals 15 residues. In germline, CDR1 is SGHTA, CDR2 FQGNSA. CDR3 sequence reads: CASSLGGTFRAPLHF. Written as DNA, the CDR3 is TGTGCCAGCAGCTTAGGAGGGACTTTCAGGGCACCCCTCCACTTT.

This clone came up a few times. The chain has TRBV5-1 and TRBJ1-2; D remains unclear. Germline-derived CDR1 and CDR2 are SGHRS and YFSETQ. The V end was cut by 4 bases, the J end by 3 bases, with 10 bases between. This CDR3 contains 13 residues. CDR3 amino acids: CASSPTSDYGYTF. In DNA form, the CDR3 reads TGCGCCAGCAGCCCAACATCCGACTATGGCTACACCTTC.

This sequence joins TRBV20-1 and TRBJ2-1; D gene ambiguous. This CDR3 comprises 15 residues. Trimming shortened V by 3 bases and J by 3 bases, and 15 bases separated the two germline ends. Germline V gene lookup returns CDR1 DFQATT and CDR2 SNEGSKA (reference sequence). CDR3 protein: CSASSPLPSYNEQFF. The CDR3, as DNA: TGCAGTGCTAGTTCCCCACTACCGAGCTACAATGAGCAGTTCTTC.

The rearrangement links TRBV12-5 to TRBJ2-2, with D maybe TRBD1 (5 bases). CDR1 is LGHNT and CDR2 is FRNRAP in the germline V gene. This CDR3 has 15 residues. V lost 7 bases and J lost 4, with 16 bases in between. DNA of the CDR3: TGTGCTAGTGTCCCCTGGCAGGGCCCCACCGGGGAGCTGTTTTTT. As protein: CASVPWQGPTGELFF.

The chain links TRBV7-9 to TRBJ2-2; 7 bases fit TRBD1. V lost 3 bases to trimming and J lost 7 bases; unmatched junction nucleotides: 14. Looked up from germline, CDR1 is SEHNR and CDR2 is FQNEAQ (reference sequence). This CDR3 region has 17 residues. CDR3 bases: TGTGCCAGCAGCTTGAATACCGGGACAGCACTTATCGGGGAGCTGTTTTTT. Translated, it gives CASSLNTGTALIGELFF.

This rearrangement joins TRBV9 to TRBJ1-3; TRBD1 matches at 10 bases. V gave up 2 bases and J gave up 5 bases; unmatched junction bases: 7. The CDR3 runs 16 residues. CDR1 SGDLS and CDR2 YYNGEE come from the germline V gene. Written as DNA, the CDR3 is TGTGCCAGCAGCGTCGGGACAGGGGATTTGAGAAACACCATATATTTT. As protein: CASSVGTGDLRNTIYF. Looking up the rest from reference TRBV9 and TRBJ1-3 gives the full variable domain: DSGVTQTPKHLITATGQRVTLRCSPRSGDLSVYWYQQSLDQGLQFLIQYYNGEERAKGNILERFSAQQFPDLHSELNLSSLELGDSALYFCASSVGTGDLRNTIYFGEGSWLTVV.

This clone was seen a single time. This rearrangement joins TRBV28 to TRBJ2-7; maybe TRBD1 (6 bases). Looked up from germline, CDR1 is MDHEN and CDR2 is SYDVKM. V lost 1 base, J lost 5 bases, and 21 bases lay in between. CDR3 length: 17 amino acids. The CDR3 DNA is TGTGCCAGCAGTTTATATCGGCAGGGGTTCCTCCTCCACGAGCAGTACTTC. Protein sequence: CASSLYRQGFLLHEQYF.

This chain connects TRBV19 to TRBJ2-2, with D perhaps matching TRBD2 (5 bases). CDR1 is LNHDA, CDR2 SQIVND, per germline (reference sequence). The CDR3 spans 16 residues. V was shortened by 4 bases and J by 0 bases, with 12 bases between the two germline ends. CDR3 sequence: CASSKQEASNTGELFF. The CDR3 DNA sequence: TGTGCCAGTAGTAAGCAGGAGGCATCGAACACCGGGGAGCTGTTTTTT. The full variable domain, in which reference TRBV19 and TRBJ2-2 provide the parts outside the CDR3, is DGGITQSPKYLFRKEGQNVTLSCEQNLNHDAMYWYRQDPGQGLRLIYYSQIVNDFQKGDIAEGYSVSREKKESFPLTVTSAQKNPTAFYLCASSKQEASNTGELFFGEGSRLTVL.

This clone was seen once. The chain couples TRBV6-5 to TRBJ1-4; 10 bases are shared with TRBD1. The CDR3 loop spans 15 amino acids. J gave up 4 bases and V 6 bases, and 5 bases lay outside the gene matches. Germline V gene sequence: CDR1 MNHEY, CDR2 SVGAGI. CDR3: CASSQGQGYNEKLFF. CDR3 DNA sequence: TGTGCCAGCAGCCAGGGACAGGGGTATAATGAAAAACTGTTTTTT.

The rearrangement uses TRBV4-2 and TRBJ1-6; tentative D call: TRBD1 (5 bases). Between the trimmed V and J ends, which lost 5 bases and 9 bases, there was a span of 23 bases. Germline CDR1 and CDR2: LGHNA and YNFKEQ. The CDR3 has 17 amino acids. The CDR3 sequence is CASSAGHLVGQGSPLHF. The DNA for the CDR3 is TGTGCCAGCAGCGCAGGGCATCTCGTAGGGCAGGGTTCACCCCTCCACTTT.

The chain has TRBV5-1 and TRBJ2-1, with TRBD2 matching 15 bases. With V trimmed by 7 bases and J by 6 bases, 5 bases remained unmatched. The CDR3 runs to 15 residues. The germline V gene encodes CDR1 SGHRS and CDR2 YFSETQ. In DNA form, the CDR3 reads TGCGCCAGCCGCGCGGGACTAGCGGGGGGCAATGAGCAGTTCTTC. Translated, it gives CASRAGLAGGNEQFF.

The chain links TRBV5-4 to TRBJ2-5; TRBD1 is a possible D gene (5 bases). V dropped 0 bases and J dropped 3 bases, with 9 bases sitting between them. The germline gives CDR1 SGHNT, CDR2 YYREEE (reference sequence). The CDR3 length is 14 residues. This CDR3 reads CASSLGQLKETQYF. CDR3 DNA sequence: TGTGCCAGCAGCTTGGGACAGTTAAAAGAGACCCAGTACTTC. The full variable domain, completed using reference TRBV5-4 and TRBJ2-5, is ETGVTQSPTHLIKTRGQQVTLRCSSQSGHNTVSWYQQALGQGPQFIFQYYREEENGRGNFPPRFSGLQFPNYSSELNVNALELDDSALYLCASSLGQLKETQYFGPGTRLLVL.

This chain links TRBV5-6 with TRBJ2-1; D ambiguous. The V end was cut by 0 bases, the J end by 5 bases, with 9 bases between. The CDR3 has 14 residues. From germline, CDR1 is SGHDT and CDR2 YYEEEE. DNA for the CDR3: TGTGCCAGCAGCTTGGCGCGCGAAGACAATGAGCAGTTCTTC. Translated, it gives CASSLAREDNEQFF. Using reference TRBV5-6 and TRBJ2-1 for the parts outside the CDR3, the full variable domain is DAGVTQSPTHLIKTRGQQVTLRCSPKSGHDTVSWYQQALGQGPQFIFQYYEEEERQRGNFPDRFSGHQFPNYSSELNVNALLLGDSALYLCASSLAREDNEQFFGPGTRLTVL.

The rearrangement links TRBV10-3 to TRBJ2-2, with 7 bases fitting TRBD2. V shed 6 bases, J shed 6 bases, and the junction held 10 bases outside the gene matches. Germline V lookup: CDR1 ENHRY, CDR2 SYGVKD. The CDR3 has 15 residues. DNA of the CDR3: TGTGCCATCAGGGGGAGGGGCGGTTGGCCCGGGGAGCTGTTTTTT. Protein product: CAIRGRGGWPGELFF.

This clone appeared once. The CDR3 spells CASLPLAKYSNQPQHF. The CDR3 nucleotides read TGTGCAAGTCTCCCCCTGGCCAAGTATAGCAATCAGCCCCAGCATTTT. The chain joins TRBV12-2 to TRBJ1-5; the D call in the table, TRBD1, was not verified against the DNA. TRBV12-2 has pseudogene status. The CDR3 sequence is 16 residues long.

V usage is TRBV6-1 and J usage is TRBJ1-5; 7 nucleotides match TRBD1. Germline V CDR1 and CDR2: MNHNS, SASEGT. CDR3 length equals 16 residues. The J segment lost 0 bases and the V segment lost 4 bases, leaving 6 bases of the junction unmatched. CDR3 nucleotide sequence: TGTGCCAGCAGTGTAAACGGACAGGTTAGCAATCAGCCCCAGCATTTT. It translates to CASSVNGQVSNQPQHF.

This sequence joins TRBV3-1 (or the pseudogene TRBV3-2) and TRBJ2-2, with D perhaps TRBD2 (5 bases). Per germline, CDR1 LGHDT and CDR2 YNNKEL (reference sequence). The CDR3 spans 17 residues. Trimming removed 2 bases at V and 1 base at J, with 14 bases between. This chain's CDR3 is CASSQPRTGVNTGELFF. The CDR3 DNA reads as TGTGCCAGCAGCCAACCTCGAACCGGGGTGAACACCGGGGAGCTGTTTTTT.

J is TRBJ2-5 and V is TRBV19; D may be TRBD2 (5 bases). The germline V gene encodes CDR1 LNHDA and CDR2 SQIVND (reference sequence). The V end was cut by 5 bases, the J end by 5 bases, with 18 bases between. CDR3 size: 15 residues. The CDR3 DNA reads TGTGCCAGTAGTGCTGGCGGGCTAGCTGGTGAGACCCAGTACTTC. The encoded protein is CASSAGGLAGETQYF.